The next 31 T cell receptor beta chains were all read from a single sample in a study of control samples from healthy donors and cancer patients. TCRdb keeps only in-frame clones here, not all; method: immunoSEQ multiplex PCR. The sample contains about 31,000 clones, around 94% of which appear only once. The source material was blood. Receptors were obtained from a man between 60 and 70 years old in good health.

The V and J genes are TRBV27 and TRBJ1-2, with TRBD1 as a possible D gene (6 bases). This CDR3 region has 13 residues. The V gene lost 2 bases and the J gene lost 5 bases, with 9 bases spanning the gap. Germline V gives CDR1 MNHEY, CDR2 SMNVEV (reference sequence). The CDR3 sequence is CASSLRGAYGYTF. The CDR3 DNA reads TGTGCCAGCAGTTTACGGGGGGCATATGGCTACACCTTC.

The chain links TRBV5-5 to TRBJ2-2, with 8 bases that match TRBD1. Germline-derived CDR1 and CDR2 are SGHKS and YYEKEE (reference sequence). The CDR3 runs to 17 residues. Losses at the gene ends were 2 bases for V and 2 bases for J; bases not matched to a gene: 8. Written as DNA, the CDR3 is TGTGCCAGCAGCTTAGTCCAGGGGGCAGTTAACACCGGGGAGCTGTTTTTT. Protein product: CASSLVQGAVNTGELFF.

The CDR3 reads CASSPNRVNYGYTF. The DNA of the CDR3 is TGTGCCAGCAGTCCAAACCGAGTTAACTATGGCTACACCTTC. The genes are TRBV6-5 and TRBJ1-2; the D is unclear. Deletions cut 5 bases from V and 1 base from J, with 11 bases between. Germline-derived CDR1 and CDR2 are MNHEY and SVGAGI. This CDR3 comprises 14 residues.

This clone came up once. This chain links TRBV7-8 with TRBJ1-2, with 7 bases fitting TRBD1. CDR1 and CDR2 (germline): SGHVS, FQNEAQ. With V trimmed by 2 bases and J by 1 base, 4 bases remained unmatched. The CDR3 length is 15 residues. The CDR3 nucleotides read TGTGCCAGCAGCTTATCGGCAGGGGGTAACTATGGCTACACCTTC. It yields the protein CASSLSAGGNYGYTF.

The chain links TRBV12-3 or TRBV12-4 to TRBJ1-5, with D possibly TRBD1 on 5 matching bases. Trimming took off 4 bases at V and 6 bases at J, with 10 bases between the two ends. There are 13 residues in the CDR3. CDR3 sequence (DNA): TGTGCCAGCAGTTCACAGGAGTTTCAGCCCCAGCATTTT. As protein: CASSSQEFQPQHF.

The chain is built from TRBV19 and TRBJ1-1; no clear D. The CDR3 extends over 13 amino acids. V dropped 6 bases and J dropped 2 bases, with 10 bases sitting between them. The germline gives CDR1 LNHDA, CDR2 SQIVND (reference sequence). The CDR3 DNA reads TGTGCCAGTAGCGCGGCCAGAAACACTGAAGCTTTCTTT. Amino acids: CASSAARNTEAFF.

The gene calls are TRBV7-2 and TRBJ2-4; weak D call: TRBD2 (6 bases). V lost 3 bases to trimming and J lost 11 bases, with 11 bases between them. The CDR3 sequence is 12 residues long. Germline values: CDR1 SGHTA, CDR2 FQGNSA. The CDR3 loop reads CASSLDSGLQYF. The CDR3 DNA reads TGTGCCAGCAGCTTGGATAGCGGACTTCAGTACTTC.

The chain couples TRBV9 to TRBJ1-4, with a possible D match to TRBD1 (5 bases). The V and J ends lost 0 bases and 4 bases respectively, with 16 bases between them. CDR3 size: 17 residues. Germline values: CDR1 SGDLS, CDR2 YYNGEE. CDR3 bases: TGTGCCAGCAGCGTAGGATCAGGGTTCGGGCTTAATGAAAAACTGTTTTTT. It specifies CASSVGSGFGLNEKLFF.

The J gene is TRBJ2-1, the V gene TRBV4-3, with TRBD1 matching 8 bases. The germline gives CDR1 LGHNA, CDR2 YSLEER. The J segment lost 8 bases and the V segment lost 3 bases, leaving 9 bases of the junction unmatched. The CDR3 runs 15 residues. In DNA form, the CDR3 reads TGCGCCAGCAGCCAGCCGGCAGGGGGCTTGGATGAGCAGTTCTTC. This translates into CASSQPAGGLDEQFF.

The chain combines TRBV11-2 with TRBJ2-5, with unresolved D. CDR3 length: 13 amino acids. V was shortened by 2 bases and J by 0 bases, with 4 bases between the two germline ends. Looked up from germline, CDR1 is SGHAT and CDR2 is FQNNGV. The CDR3 region is CASSLSYQETQYF. In nucleotides, the CDR3 is TGTGCCAGCAGCTTATCCTACCAAGAGACCCAGTACTTC.

This chain connects TRBV19 to TRBJ2-5; 7 bases are shared with TRBD2. After removal of 5 bases from V and 5 bases from J, the junction contained 11 bases not matched to a gene. This CDR3 is 15 amino acids long. Looked up from germline, CDR1 is LNHDA and CDR2 is SQIVND (reference sequence). For the CDR3, the DNA is TGTGCCAGTAGTTCCGGGGGGACTGTGCTCGAGACCCAGTACTTC. Amino acid sequence: CASSSGGTVLETQYF.

The chain recombines TRBV5-5 with TRBJ1-2, with TRBD1 matching over 9 bases. The trim removed 4 bases at V and 1 base at J, leaving 5 bases unmatched. CDR1 is SGHKS and CDR2 is YYEKEE in the germline V gene (reference sequence). The CDR3 is made up of 15 amino acids. CDR3 amino acids: CASSLGQGLNYGYTF. DNA of the CDR3: TGTGCCAGCAGCCTAGGACAGGGGCTTAACTATGGCTACACCTTC.

The chain links TRBV9 to TRBJ2-5; TRBD2 agrees at 13 bases. Trimming removed 3 bases from V and 4 bases from J; junction bases left unmatched: 3. The CDR3 spans 15 residues. The V gene's germline CDR1 is SGDLS and CDR2 YYNGEE. The CDR3 bases are TGTGCCAGCAGCGCGACTAGCGGGGGGCTAGAGACCCAGTACTTC. Protein sequence: CASSATSGGLETQYF.

CDR3 DNA: TGTGCCAGCAGTTACTCAAGACAGGGGCCTATGGGTGAGCAGTTCTTC. This codes for CASSYSRQGPMGEQFF. The chain recombines TRBV6-2 or TRBV6-3 with TRBJ2-1; 8 positions agree with TRBD1. V lost 0 bases to trimming and J lost 9 bases; unmatched junction nucleotides: 10. The V gene's germline CDR1 is MNHEY and CDR2 SVGEGT. The CDR3 is 16 amino acids.

The chain combines TRBV9 with TRBJ2-7; D remains unclear. CDR1 and CDR2 (germline): SGDLS, YYNGEE. Trimming took off 0 bases at V and 7 bases at J, with 11 bases between the two ends. The CDR3 has 13 amino acids. The CDR3 sequence: CASSVGVPGEQYF. CDR3 DNA: TGTGCCAGCAGCGTAGGCGTTCCTGGAGAGCAGTACTTC.

The genes are TRBV7-2 and TRBJ1-2; possible D gene TRBD1, 5 bases. The CDR3 has 14 amino acids. V lost 5 bases and J 4 bases, leaving 14 bases between the germline ends. Germline loops: CDR1 SGHTA, CDR2 FQGNSA. The CDR3 DNA follows: TGTGCCAGCAGCGACCGTAGGGACTCCTATGGCTACACCTTC. It specifies CASSDRRDSYGYTF.

The V gene is TRBV18, the J gene TRBJ2-3; TRBD1 agrees at 7 bases. In germline, CDR1 is KGHSH, CDR2 LQKENI. V shed 2 bases, J shed 0 bases, and the junction held 2 bases outside the gene matches. CDR3 length: 15 residues. CDR3 sequence (DNA): TGTGCCAGCTCACCAGTGACAGGGAGCACAGATACGCAGTATTTT. Translating it yields CASSPVTGSTDTQYF. Drawing the rest from reference TRBV18 and TRBJ2-3, the complete variable domain is NAGVMQNPRHLVRRRGQEARLRCSPMKGHSHVYWYRQLPEEGLKFMVYLQKENIIDESGMPKERFSAEFPKEGPSILRIQQVVRGDSAAYFCASSPVTGSTDTQYFGPGTRLTVL.

The chain carries TRBV6-2 or TRBV6-3 and TRBJ1-1, with a weak D call TRBD1 (6 bases). The CDR3 runs to 14 residues. Germline loops: CDR1 MNHEY, CDR2 SVGEGT. Trimming removed 6 bases at V and 3 bases at J, with 14 bases between. The CDR3 DNA reads TGTGCCAGCAGCCGAATCTACAGGGACACTGAAGCTTTCTTT. Translating gives CASSRIYRDTEAFF.

The chain couples TRBV28 to TRBJ1-1; TRBD1 aligns across 9 bases. The CDR3 consists of 16 residues. Germline CDR1 is MDHEN and CDR2 is SYDVKM. The junction had 12 bases not matched to a gene; V was cut back by 9 bases and J by 1 base. CDR3: CASPSQPGQGNTEAFF. The CDR3 DNA reads as TGTGCCAGTCCCTCCCAGCCGGGACAGGGGAACACTGAAGCTTTCTTT. Full variable domain (missing parts from reference TRBV28 and TRBJ1-1): DVKVTQSSRYLVKRTGEKVFLECVQDMDHENMFWYRQDPGLGLRLIYFSYDVKMKEKGDIPEGYSVSREKKERFSLILESASTNQTSMYLCASPSQPGQGNTEAFFGQGTRLTVV.

V usage is TRBV7-2 and J usage is TRBJ1-5, with D uncertain. Germline loops: CDR1 SGHTA, CDR2 FQGNSA. The CDR3 spans 16 residues. Trimming cost V 2 bases and J 0 bases, with 11 bases left between them. Here the CDR3 DNA reads TGTGCCAGCAGCTTATGGGCCACGGATAGCAATCAGCCCCAGCATTTT. Translating it yields CASSLWATDSNQPQHF.

The J gene is TRBJ2-5, the V gene TRBV6-5; D is possibly TRBD2 (5 bases). The germline V and J ends were trimmed by 4 bases and 5 bases, with 17 bases remaining between them. Germline assignment: CDR1 MNHEY and CDR2 SVGAGI. This CDR3 comprises 15 residues. The CDR3 loop is CASSSEGLSGETQYF. In DNA, the CDR3 is TGTGCCAGCAGTTCCGAGGGTTTATCAGGCGAGACCCAGTACTTC.

This clone was observed a handful of times. The rearrangement links TRBV4-1 to TRBJ1-5, with a possible D match to TRBD1 (5 bases). Germline loops: CDR1 MGHRA, CDR2 YSYEKL. The CDR3 length is 15 residues. This chain's CDR3 is CVRDARLGYHQPQHF. The CDR3 bases are TGCGTTCGGGACGCTAGGTTAGGCTACCATCAGCCCCAGCATTTT.

The chain combines TRBV19 with TRBJ1-1; 9 positions agree with TRBD1. CDR1 and CDR2 (germline): LNHDA, SQIVND (reference sequence). This CDR3 is built from 15 residues. The J segment lost 3 bases and the V segment lost 1 base, leaving 3 bases of the junction unmatched. The CDR3 DNA follows: TGTGCCAGTAGTATAGGCAGGACAGGGGACACTGAAGCTTTCTTT. It encodes CASSIGRTGDTEAFF.

This clone came up once. This sequence joins TRBV11-2 and TRBJ2-1; D is undetermined. CDR3 length: 14 residues. Germline V gene lookup returns CDR1 SGHAT and CDR2 FQNNGV. The ends were cut back, 5 bases at V and 5 bases at J, with 13 bases in the middle. The DNA of the CDR3 is TGTGCCAGCAGCCAGGTCCAATCCCACAATGAGCAGTTCTTC. Encoded protein: CASSQVQSHNEQFF.

In its sample, this clone was seen a few times. The chain carries TRBV30 and TRBJ1-2; unclear D gene. Germline CDR1 and CDR2: GTSNPN and SVGIG (reference sequence). The CDR3 runs 12 residues. The V and J ends lost 4 bases and 1 base respectively, with 7 bases between them. CDR3 sequence reads: CAWNSLNYGYTF. CDR3 in DNA: TGTGCCTGGAATAGCCTTAACTATGGCTACACCTTC. Full variable domain (missing parts from reference TRBV30 and TRBJ1-2): SQTIHQWPATLVQPVGSPLSLECTVEGTSNPNLYWYRQAAGRGLQLLFYSVGIGQISSEVPQNLSASRPQDRQFILSSKKLLLSDSGFYLCAWNSLNYGYTFGSGTRLTVV.

This clone was counted once. The chain combines TRBV30 with TRBJ2-2; D possibly corresponds to TRBD2 (5 bases). V lost 0 bases and J lost 6, with 17 bases in between. Germline CDR1 reads GTSNPN; CDR2 reads SVGIG (reference sequence). The CDR3 sequence is 16 residues long. CDR3 residues: CAWSVRRGKSSGELFF. The CDR3 DNA is TGTGCCTGGAGTGTACGACGGGGAAAAAGCTCCGGGGAGCTGTTTTTT.

The chain recombines TRBV19 with TRBJ2-1; D is perhaps TRBD2 (7 bases). From germline, CDR1 is LNHDA and CDR2 SQIVND (reference sequence). The CDR3 has 16 amino acids. V was clipped by 5 bases and J by 4 bases, with 18 bases between them. The CDR3 DNA reads TGTGCCAGTAGTCGGGGGGCTAGAAGTGGGTACAATGAGCAGTTCTTC. Its translation is CASSRGARSGYNEQFF.

The V call is TRBV4-3, the J call TRBJ1-2, with 9 bases that match TRBD1. The CDR3 contains 15 residues. Germline CDR1 and CDR2: LGHNA and YSLEER. J lost 3 bases, V lost 1 base, and 3 bases had no gene match. The CDR3 here is CASSQGTGDYYGYTF. Written as DNA, the CDR3 is TGCGCCAGCAGCCAAGGGACAGGGGATTACTATGGCTACACCTTC.

The J gene is TRBJ1-1, the V gene TRBV28; 9 positions match TRBD1. Per the germline V gene, CDR1 is MDHEN and CDR2 is SYDVKM. The junction had 7 bases not matched to a gene; V was cut back by 7 bases and J by 1 base. The CDR3 runs to 15 residues. The CDR3 loop is CASKTGTGWNTEAFF. The CDR3 nucleotides are TGTGCCAGCAAAACCGGGACAGGGTGGAACACTGAAGCTTTCTTT.

The chain recombines TRBV5-1 with TRBJ2-7, with TRBD1 matching over 8 bases. Germline V gene sequence: CDR1 SGHRS, CDR2 YFSETQ. The V segment lost 0 bases and the J segment 0 bases; nucleotides outside the gene matches: 5. The CDR3 extends over 16 amino acids. The CDR3 DNA reads TGCGCCAGCAGCTTGGCCAGGACAGGGTCCTCCTACGAGCAGTACTTC. Protein product: CASSLARTGSSYEQYF.

CDR3 bases: TGTGCCAGCTCACCAAGGCGGAGACAGATGAACACTGAAGCTTTCTTT. This sequence encodes CASSPRRRQMNTEAFF. The V and J genes are TRBV18 and TRBJ1-1, with TRBD1 as a possible D gene (5 bases). The length of the CDR3 is 16 residues. Trimming shortened V by 2 bases and J by 0 bases, and 13 bases separated the two germline ends. Germline V gene sequence: CDR1 KGHSH, CDR2 LQKENI.